A single sample gave rise to the 23 T cell receptor beta chains below, sequenced in a study of metastatic and nonmetastatic thyroid tumors. No treatment of any kind had been given to any patient before thyroid surgery. TCRdb used MiXCR to call clones anew from the PCR reads. This sample has about 92,000 clones, with 14% to 15% found just once. Sample: blood. All receptors come from a female donor with papillary thyroid cancer or a benign thyroid nodule (not recorded which). Some clones in this sample may be carry-over from other donors' samples.

Note on this clone: One base away lies a much larger clone, so this may be a sequencing read error. The chain carries TRBV7-8 and TRBJ2-1; the match to TRBD1 covers 8 bases. Trimming removed 3 bases from V and 7 bases from J; junction bases left unmatched: 2. In germline, CDR1 is SGHVS, CDR2 FQNEAQ. This CDR3 region has 13 residues. The CDR3 is CASSFYRGNEQFF. CDR3 coding DNA: TGTGCCAGCAGCTTCTACAGGGGGAATGAGCAGTTCTTC. The full variable domain, with the rest looked up from reference TRBV7-8 and TRBJ2-1, is GAGVSQSPRYKVAKRGQDVALRCDPISGHVSLFWYQQALGQGPEFLTYFQNEAQLDKSGLPSDRFFAERPEGSVSTLKIQRTQQEDSAVYLCASSFYRGNEQFFGPGTRLTVL.

On this clone: It may be a read error: a sequence one base away is much more abundant. The CDR3 DNA follows: TGTGCCAGCATCTTGGTCGGGGCCGAGCAGTACTTC. It encodes CASILVGAEQYF. The chain joins TRBV5-6 to TRBJ2-7; the D gene could be TRBD1 or TRBD2 (5 bases each). Per germline, CDR1 SGHDT and CDR2 YYEEEE. The CDR3 totals 12 residues. Combining the CDR3 with reference TRBV5-6 and TRBJ2-7 gives the whole variable domain DAGVTQSPTHLIKTRGQQVTLRCSPKSGHDTVSWYQQALGQGPQFIFQYYEEEERQRGNFPDRFSGHQFPNYSSELNVNALLLGDSALYLCASILVGAEQYFGPGTRLTVT.

This clone was observed many times. This chain uses TRBV20-1 with TRBJ2-7, with 7 bases matching TRBD1. With 0 bases clipped from V and 4 bases from J, the junction kept 9 bases outside the gene matches. CDR1 is DFQATT, CDR2 SNEGSKA, per germline (reference sequence). The CDR3 runs to 15 residues. The CDR3 region has the DNA TGCAGTGCTAGAGATCACCGGACAGGCTTATACGAGCAGTACTTC. As protein: CSARDHRTGLYEQYF.

This clone was seen a handful of times. The chain has TRBV5-4 and TRBJ2-7; D possibly corresponds to TRBD2 (5 bases). Trimming left V 4 bases short and J 0 bases short, with 17 bases between. The CDR3 has 16 amino acids. Germline CDR1 reads SGHNT; CDR2 reads YYREEE (reference sequence). The CDR3 DNA follows: TGTGCCAGCAGCGGAGGCGTGCTTCGAAGCTCCTACGAGCAGTACTTC. It specifies CASSGGVLRSSYEQYF.

At least ten counts were recorded for this clone. The same CDR3 can be traced to other DNA sequences in this sample. The DNA of the CDR3 is TGTGCCAGTAGTATAGCTAGCGGGGGGGCAGAGACCCAGTACTTC. This gives the protein CASSIASGGAETQYF. The chain has TRBV19 and TRBJ2-5; 12 bases agree with TRBD2. V shed 1 base and J 4 bases; nucleotides not matched to a gene: 1. This CDR3 contains 15 residues. Per the germline V gene, CDR1 is LNHDA and CDR2 is SQIVND (reference sequence).

As for this clone: This may arise from a read error, as a much more abundant clone is one base away. J is TRBJ2-7 and V is TRBV27; D may be TRBD1 (6 bases). The length of the CDR3 is 16 residues. Germline V gene lookup returns CDR1 MNHEY and CDR2 SMNVEV (reference sequence). CDR3 sequence (DNA): TGTTCCAGCAGTTTATGGGTCGCTGGACAGCCCTACGAGCGGTACTTC. It is translated as CSSSLWVAGQPYERYF.

This clone was observed a few times. The chain uses TRBV11-2 and TRBJ2-1; D uncertain. The length of the CDR3 is 16 residues. Germline V CDR1 and CDR2: SGHAT, FQNNGV. Trimming pared 5 bases from V and 5 bases from J, leaving 19 bases between. The CDR3 sequence is CASSLQSQVGNNEQFF. As DNA, the CDR3 is TGTGCCAGCAGCCTCCAGTCTCAAGTGGGGAACAATGAGCAGTTCTTC.

There are many counts of this clone. This could be a read error, since a much larger clone is one nucleotide away. The sample has other DNA sequences that encode this CDR3 too. The chain couples TRBV7-9 to TRBJ2-7; D is ambiguous. There are 12 residues in the CDR3. Germline values: CDR1 SEHNR, CDR2 FQNEAQ (reference sequence). In DNA, the CDR3 is TGCGCCAGCAGCTTATCCGGTTACGAGCAGTACTTC. This translates into CASSLSGYEQYF.

This clone was observed at least ten times. The chain couples TRBV28 to TRBJ1-1; possible D gene TRBD1, 5 bases. Germline-derived CDR1 and CDR2 are MDHEN and SYDVKM. Trimming pared 7 bases from V and 1 base from J, leaving 10 bases between. The CDR3 covers 13 residues. CDR3 coding DNA: TGTGCCAGCATCTTGGGACGGAACACTGAAGCTTTCTTT. It translates to CASILGRNTEAFF.

This clone was seen repeatedly, ten times or more. The chain uses TRBV6-1 and TRBJ1-5, with D hard to call. In germline, CDR1 is MNHNS, CDR2 SASEGT. The CDR3 totals 13 residues. V was shortened by 5 bases and J by 3 bases, with 8 bases between the two germline ends. The CDR3, as DNA: TGTGCCAGCAGTTCCGCAGCCAATCAGCCCCAGCATTTT. Its protein product is CASSSAANQPQHF.

The J gene is TRBJ2-5, the V gene TRBV3-1; TRBD1 is a possible D gene (6 bases). The CDR3 runs to 14 residues. Trimming removed 0 bases from V and 6 bases from J, with 11 bases in between. Germline CDR1 is LGHDT and CDR2 is YNNKEL (reference sequence). CDR3 protein: CASSQDQGIKTQYF. The CDR3 DNA is TGTGCCAGCAGCCAAGATCAGGGGATAAAGACCCAGTACTTC.

This clone was seen a single time. A much larger clone sits a single nucleotide away, making a read error possible. This sample includes further DNA sequences coding for the same CDR3. The V gene is TRBV9, the J gene TRBJ2-2; 9 positions agree with TRBD2. This CDR3 spans 18 amino acids. The germline V gene encodes CDR1 SGDLS and CDR2 YYNGEE. CDR3: CASSVQAGGPLNTGELFF. As DNA, the CDR3 is TGTGCCAGCAGCGTACAGGCGGGGGGGCCCTTGAACACCGGTGAGCTGTTTTTT.

This clone was counted many times. V and J are TRBV5-1 and TRBJ1-4; 9 nucleotides match TRBD1. V lost 4 bases to trimming and J lost 7 bases; unmatched junction nucleotides: 5. The CDR3 runs 14 residues. The V gene's germline CDR1 is SGHRS and CDR2 YFSETQ. Here the CDR3 DNA reads TGCGCCAGCAGCCAGGGACAGGGAGGTGAAAAACTGTTTTTT. Its translation is CASSQGQGGEKLFF.

This clone was counted at least ten times. This chain links TRBV2 with TRBJ2-7, with a weak D call TRBD2 (5 bases). Between the trimmed V and J ends, which lost 9 bases and 9 bases, there was a span of 15 bases. The germline CDR1 and CDR2 sequences are SNHLY and FYNNEI. CDR3 size: 11 residues. The CDR3 DNA is TGTGCCAGTCAACTAGGGCAAGGGCAGTACTTC. Encoded protein: CASQLGQGQYF.

The CDR3 DNA reads TGTGCCAGCAGTCGTAGCGGATACTCCTACGAGCAGTACTTC. Its protein product is CASSRSGYSYEQYF. The rearrangement links TRBV7-9 to TRBJ2-7; D perhaps matches TRBD2 (6 bases). Germline V gene data show CDR1 as SEHNR and CDR2 as FQNEAQ (reference sequence). The V gene lost 6 bases and the J gene lost 0 bases, with 12 bases spanning the gap. The length of the CDR3 is 14 residues.

This clone showed up many times. The chain recombines TRBV15 with TRBJ1-2; a possible D gene is TRBD1 (5 bases). With 0 bases removed from V and 6 bases from J, the gap between germline ends came to 14 bases. The CDR3 length is 15 residues. Germline loops: CDR1 LNHNV, CDR2 YYDKDF (reference sequence). CDR3 DNA: TGTGCCACCAGCAGAGATCCGAAAGGGACGGATGGCTACACCTTC. It translates to CATSRDPKGTDGYTF.

About this clone: With a much larger clone just one base away, this may be a read error. The V call is TRBV9, the J call TRBJ2-2; possibly TRBD2 for D (5 bases). The CDR3 length is 16 residues. Germline-derived CDR1 and CDR2 are SGDLS and YYNGEE. The CDR3 DNA reads as TGTGTCAGCAGCGTAGCTCCGAGAGGGAACGCCGGGGAGCTGTTTTTT. Translation: CVSSVAPRGNAGELFF.

This clone was found a few times. A much larger clone differs from this one at a single base, so this may be a read error. The rearrangement joins TRBV6-5 to TRBJ2-3; 10 bases line up with TRBD1. The CDR3 consists of 15 residues. After removal of 2 bases from V and 4 bases from J, the junction contained 3 bases not matched to a gene. Germline V gene data show CDR1 as MNHEY and CDR2 as SVGAGI. The DNA of the CDR3 is TGTGCCAGCAGTTACCGCGGACAGGGGGCAGATACGCAGTATTTT. Translation gives CASSYRGQGADTQYF.

This clone was found a few times. The gene calls are TRBV2 and TRBJ2-7, with a tentative D call TRBD1 (6 bases). Germline lookup yields CDR1 SNHLY and CDR2 FYNNEI. The CDR3 loop spans 14 amino acids. V was shortened by 3 bases and J by 10 bases, with 19 bases between the two germline ends. CDR3 sequence reads: CASSEETGPYGQYF. CDR3 DNA sequence: TGTGCCAGCAGTGAGGAGACAGGTCCCTACGGTCAGTACTTC.

This clone has ten or more counts. The CDR3, as DNA: TGTGCCAGCAGGCTCAGTGGTTCCCTCCACTTT. Translation gives CASRLSGSLHF. The chain uses TRBV12-3 or TRBV12-4 and TRBJ1-6; D is unresolved. The germline V and J ends were trimmed by 6 bases and 14 bases, with 11 bases remaining between them. The length of the CDR3 is 11 residues.

V usage is TRBV19 and J usage is TRBJ1-4; possibly TRBD1 for D (5 bases). This CDR3 has 13 amino acids. CDR1 and CDR2 from the germline V gene are LNHDA and SQIVND (reference sequence). Trimming stripped 3 bases from V and 5 bases from J, with 7 bases between. CDR3 DNA: TGTGCCAGTAGTATGAGACAGAATGAAAAACTGTTTTTT. This codes for CASSMRQNEKLFF.

As concerns this clone: A much larger clone differs from this one at a single base, so this may be a read error. In this CDR3 the conserved last residue, phenylalanine or tryptophan, is missing, so a read error is likely. The chain uses TRBV4-1 and TRBJ1-6; D call uncertain. Germline CDR1 MGHRA, CDR2 YSYEKL. With 0 bases removed from V and 10 bases from J, the gap between germline ends came to 10 bases. This CDR3 contains 14 residues. CDR3 loop: CASSQEGFGSPLHS. In nucleotides, the CDR3 is TGCGCCAGCAGCCAAGAAGGGTTTGGGTCACCCCTCCACTCT.

This clone has ten or more counts. Here the CDR3 reads CATSRVWRGRETQYF. The CDR3 DNA sequence: TGTGCCACCAGCAGAGTTTGGCGGGGGAGAGAGACCCAGTACTTC. This chain uses TRBV15 with TRBJ2-5, with TRBD2 matching 7 bases. This CDR3 is built from 15 residues. CDR1 LNHNV and CDR2 YYDKDF come from the germline V gene (reference sequence). V lost 1 base and J lost 4; bases outside the gene matches: 6.